Following are 6 T cell receptor beta chains from one sample sequenced in a study of blood T cell repertoires in COVID-19. Method: immunoSEQ multiplex PCR; TCRdb's copy keeps in-frame clones and lacks some. The data hold roughly 150,000 clones, with under 90% observed a single time. The specimen was peripheral blood. The receptors stem from a woman over 75 with active or convalescent COVID-19.

This clone was detected only a few times. This chain links TRBV20-1 with TRBJ2-5; 8 bases are a match to TRBD1. With 4 bases clipped from V and 5 bases from J, the junction kept 0 bases outside the gene matches. Germline V CDR1 and CDR2: DFQATT, SNEGSKA (reference sequence). There are 11 residues in the CDR3. The CDR3 sequence: CSATGGETQYF. The CDR3 DNA reads as TGCAGTGCTACAGGGGGCGAGACCCAGTACTTC.

The chain combines TRBV21-1 with TRBJ1-5; the table's TRBD1 call for D was not verified on the DNA. TRBV21-1 is a pseudogene locus. This CDR3 is 19 amino acids long. DNA for the CDR3: TGTGCCAGCAGCAAAGGGGTGACAGGGGGCATCTATAGCAATCAGCCCCAGCATTTT. Translating gives CASSKGVTGGIYSNQPQHF.

The chain carries TRBV3-1 (or the pseudogene TRBV3-2) and TRBJ1-5, with a tentative D call TRBD1 (5 bases). Trimming cost V 6 bases and J 5 bases, with 11 bases left between them. The CDR3 is 13 residues long. Per germline, CDR1 LGHDT and CDR2 YNNKEL (reference sequence). CDR3 in DNA: TGTGCCAGCAGAAATTACAGGTATCAGCCCCAGCATTTT. Its translation is CASRNYRYQPQHF.

This clone was found a few times. CDR3 DNA sequence: TGTGCCACCTGGGTAGGGAGCTATGGCTACACCTTC. It encodes CATWVGSYGYTF. The chain joins TRBV6-5 to TRBJ1-2; D is unresolved. The CDR3 runs to 12 residues. CDR1 MNHEY and CDR2 SVGAGI come from the germline V gene. Trimming removed 10 bases at V and 4 bases at J, with 13 bases between.

The chain links TRBV7-8 to TRBJ2-7, with 9 bases lining up with TRBD1. This CDR3 is 16 amino acids long. V shed 5 bases, J shed 4 bases, and the junction held 12 bases outside the gene matches. Germline assignment: CDR1 SGHVS and CDR2 FQNEAQ. The CDR3 reads CASSTTGTGHRYEQYF. For the CDR3, the DNA is TGTGCCAGCAGCACGACCGGGACAGGGCATAGGTACGAGCAGTACTTC.

The V gene is TRBV11-2, the J gene TRBJ2-5, with 9 bases aligning to TRBD1. The CDR3 is 15 residues long. Germline CDR1 reads SGHAT; CDR2 reads FQNNGV. The J segment lost 5 bases and the V segment lost 2 bases, leaving 6 bases of the junction unmatched. In nucleotides, the CDR3 is TGTGCCAGCAGCTTACCCACAGGGGGCGCGGAGACCCAGTACTTC. Amino acids: CASSLPTGGAETQYF.